The source of this T cell receptor beta chain is a study of OX40 agonist ivuxolimab in advanced cancers. As for the study in general: The mean age was approximately 60 years, ranging from about 23 to 79, with less than 90% of participants male.

Germline V gene lookup returns CDR1 SGHVS and CDR2 FNYEAQ. The CDR3 length is 11 residues. Trimming stripped 4 bases from V and 5 bases from J, with 5 bases between. TCRdb's table, derived via immunoSEQ multiplex PCR, lists solely in-frame clones and lacks some. The sample gives 65,000 to 80,000 clones, 70% to 90% of which show up once; 10% to 15% is in the top ten. This chain uses TRBV7-6 with TRBJ2-5; the D gene is possibly TRBD2 (5 bases). The receptor was isolated from an adult with an advanced solid tumor such as melanoma, head and neck, liver or kidney cancer. The material was CD4+ or CD8+ T cells sorted from blood, obtained in a trial of the OX40 agonist ivuxolimab. In DNA form, the CDR3 reads TGTGCCAGCAGCTCGGGGGAGACCCAGTACTTC. It specifies CASSSGETQYF.